This TCR beta chain was captured by sequencing in a study of shared clonotypes between healthy human individuals. Overall study results and limits: The small donor group covered limited genetic and exposure diversity. When naive CD4 clonotypes were compared across four donors, 4% to 5.5% were shared. It was the non-shared clonotypes that had lower generation probabilities than clonotypes shared by all four donors.

Comments on this clone: Its antigen is as yet unknown.

From germline, CDR1 is MDHEN and CDR2 SYDVKM. With V trimmed by 1 base and J by 6 bases, 6 bases remained unmatched. The CDR3 totals 14 residues. An approximately 200 ng quantity of DNA, 30,000 to 35,000 T cell genomes, went into the sorted-subset replicate PCRs. Measured with immunoSEQ multiplex PCR; TCRdb has only the in-frame clones, and not every one. Among 2 million to 2.5 million clones listed, over 85% were seen once. The rearrangement uses TRBV28 and TRBJ2-7, with 7 bases lining up with TRBD1. The sequenced material came from naive CD4+ T cells from PBMCs. Subset defined: CD45RA+ positively selected. This clonotype originated in a man between 18 and 29 years old in good health. Some clones in this sample may be carry-over from other donors' samples. CDR3 amino acids: CASSLLSGGGEQYF. In DNA, the CDR3 is TGTGCCAGCAGTTTATTGTCAGGGGGTGGCGAGCAGTACTTC.